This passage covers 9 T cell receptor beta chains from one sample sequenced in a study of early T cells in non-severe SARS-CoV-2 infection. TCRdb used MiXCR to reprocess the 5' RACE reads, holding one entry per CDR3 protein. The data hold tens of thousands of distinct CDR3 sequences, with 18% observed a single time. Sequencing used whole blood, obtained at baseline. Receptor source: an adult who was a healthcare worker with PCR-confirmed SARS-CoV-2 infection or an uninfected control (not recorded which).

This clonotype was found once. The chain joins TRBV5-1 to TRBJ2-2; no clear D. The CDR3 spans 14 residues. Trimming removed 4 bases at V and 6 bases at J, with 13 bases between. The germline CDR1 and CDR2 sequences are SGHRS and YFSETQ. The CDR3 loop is CASSGKAEAGELFF. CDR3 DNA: TGCGCCAGCAGCGGGAAGGCTGAGGCCGGGGAGCTGTTTTTT.

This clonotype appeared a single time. This CDR3 reads CASSPRDRSKNTEAFF. The CDR3 DNA sequence: TGTGCCAGCAGCCCGCGGGACAGATCCAAGAACACTGAAGCTTTCTTT. The chain uses TRBV11-2 and TRBJ1-1; 7 bases agree with TRBD1. The junction had 10 bases not matched to a gene; V was cut back by 5 bases and J by 1 base. Germline CDR1 reads SGHAT; CDR2 reads FQNNGV. The CDR3 contains 16 residues. The entire variable domain, with the rest obtained from reference TRBV11-2 and TRBJ1-1, is as follows: EAGVAQSPRYKIIEKRQSVAFWCNPISGHATLYWYQQILGQGPKLLIQFQNNGVVDDSQLPKDRFSAERLKGVDSTLKIQPAKLEDSAVYLCASSPRDRSKNTEAFFGQGTRLTVV.

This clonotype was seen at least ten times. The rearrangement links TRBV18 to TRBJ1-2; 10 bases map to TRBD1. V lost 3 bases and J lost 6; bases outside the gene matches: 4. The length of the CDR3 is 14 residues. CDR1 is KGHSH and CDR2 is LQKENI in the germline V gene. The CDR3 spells CASSPRDRGHGYTF. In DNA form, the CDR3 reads TGTGCCAGCTCACCCAGGGACAGGGGCCATGGCTACACCTTC.

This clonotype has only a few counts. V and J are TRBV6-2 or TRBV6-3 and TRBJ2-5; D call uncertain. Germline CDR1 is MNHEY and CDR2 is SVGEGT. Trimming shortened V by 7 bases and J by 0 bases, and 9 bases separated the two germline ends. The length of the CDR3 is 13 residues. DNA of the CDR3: TGTGCCAGCAAGAGCACCAACCAAGAGACCCAGTACTTC. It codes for CASKSTNQETQYF.

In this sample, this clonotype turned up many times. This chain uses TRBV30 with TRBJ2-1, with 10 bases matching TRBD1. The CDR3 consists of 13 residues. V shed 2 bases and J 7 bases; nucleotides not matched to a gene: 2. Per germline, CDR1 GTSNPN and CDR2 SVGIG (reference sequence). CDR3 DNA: TGTGCCTGGAGTTGGACAGGGGGGAATGAGCAGTTCTTC. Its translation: CAWSWTGGNEQFF. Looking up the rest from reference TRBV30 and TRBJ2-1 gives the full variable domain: SQTIHQWPATLVQPVGSPLSLECTVEGTSNPNLYWYRQAAGRGLQLLFYSVGIGQISSEVPQNLSASRPQDRQFILSSKKLLLSDSGFYLCAWSWTGGNEQFFGPGTRLTVL.

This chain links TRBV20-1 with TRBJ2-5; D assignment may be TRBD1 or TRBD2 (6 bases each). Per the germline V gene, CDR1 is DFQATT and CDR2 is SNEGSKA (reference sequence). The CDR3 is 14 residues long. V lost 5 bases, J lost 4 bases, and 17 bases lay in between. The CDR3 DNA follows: TGCAGTGCTGGGGGGCCCGGAAGACTAGAGACCCAGTACTTC. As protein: CSAGGPGRLETQYF.

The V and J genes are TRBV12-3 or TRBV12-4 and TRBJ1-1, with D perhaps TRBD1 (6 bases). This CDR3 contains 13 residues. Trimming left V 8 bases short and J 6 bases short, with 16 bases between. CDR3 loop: CASLRTESSEAFF. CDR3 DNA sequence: TGTGCCAGCTTACGGACAGAATCCTCTGAAGCTTTCTTT.

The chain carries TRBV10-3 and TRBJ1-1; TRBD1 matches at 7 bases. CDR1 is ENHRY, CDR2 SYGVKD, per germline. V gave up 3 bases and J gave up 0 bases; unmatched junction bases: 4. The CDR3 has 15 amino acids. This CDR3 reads CAISDRGTVNTEAFF. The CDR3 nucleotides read TGTGCCATCAGTGACAGGGGGACAGTGAACACTGAAGCTTTCTTT.

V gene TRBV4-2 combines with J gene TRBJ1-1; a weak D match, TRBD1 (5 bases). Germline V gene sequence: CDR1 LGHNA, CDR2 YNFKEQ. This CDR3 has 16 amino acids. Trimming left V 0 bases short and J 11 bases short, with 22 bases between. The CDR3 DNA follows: TGTGCCAGCAGCCAAGATAATCCCTCCGGGACCGAGAGGGCTTTCTTT. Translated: CASSQDNPSGTERAFF.